This TCR beta chain was recovered during a study of human T cells and chemical hapten exposure. Study-level findings and limits: Donor immune responses may differ from healthy people's, since all donors had alopecia.

Notes on this clonotype: Antigen unknown.

The time point was: patch test 3, about 24 weeks after DPC sensitization. Treatment here: therapeutic diphenylcyclopropenone sensitization with weekly scalp DPC. TCRdb independently ran MiXCR on the RACE reads; one entry per CDR3 protein. The table includes about 82,000 distinct CDR3 sequences, 10% to 15% detected once. Sequenced here: whole blood, sampled in connection with sensitization to the hapten diphenylcyclopropenone (DPC). This TCR came from a woman aged 45-59 years with alopecia areata. Some clones in this sample may be carry-over from other donors' samples.

The CDR3 protein is CASSVAPGGIQETQYF. CDR3 DNA sequence: TGTGCCAGCAGCGTAGCTCCAGGGGGGATTCAAGAGACCCAGTACTTC. This chain uses TRBV9 with TRBJ2-5, with D possibly TRBD1 on 7 matching bases. V was clipped by 0 bases and J by 2 bases, with 14 bases between them. The germline V gene encodes CDR1 SGDLS and CDR2 YYNGEE. The CDR3 totals 16 residues.